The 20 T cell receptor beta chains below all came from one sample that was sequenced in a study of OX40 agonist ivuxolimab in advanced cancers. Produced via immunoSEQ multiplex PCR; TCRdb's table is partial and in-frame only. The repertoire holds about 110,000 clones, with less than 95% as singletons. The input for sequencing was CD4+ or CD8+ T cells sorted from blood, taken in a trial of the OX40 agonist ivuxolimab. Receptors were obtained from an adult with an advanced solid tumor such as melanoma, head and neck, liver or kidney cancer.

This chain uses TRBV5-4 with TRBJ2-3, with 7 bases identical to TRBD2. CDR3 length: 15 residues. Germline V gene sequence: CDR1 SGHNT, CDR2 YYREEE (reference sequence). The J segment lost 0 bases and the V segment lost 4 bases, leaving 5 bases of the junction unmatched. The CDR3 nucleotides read TGTGCCAGCAGCCAAACTAGCGTTAGCACAGATACGCAGTATTTT. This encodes CASSQTSVSTDTQYF.

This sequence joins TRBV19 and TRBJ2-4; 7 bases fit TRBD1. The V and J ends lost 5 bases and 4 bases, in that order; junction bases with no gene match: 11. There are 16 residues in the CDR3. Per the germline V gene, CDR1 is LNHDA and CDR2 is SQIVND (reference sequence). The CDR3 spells CASSALGTDPKNIQYF. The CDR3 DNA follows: TGTGCCAGTAGTGCCCTCGGGACAGACCCGAAAAACATTCAGTACTTC.

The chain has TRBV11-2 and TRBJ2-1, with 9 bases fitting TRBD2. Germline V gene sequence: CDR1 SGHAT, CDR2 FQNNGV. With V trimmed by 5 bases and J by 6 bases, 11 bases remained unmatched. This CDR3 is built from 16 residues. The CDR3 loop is CASSLFSGSESNEQFF. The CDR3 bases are TGTGCCAGCAGCCTGTTTAGCGGGAGCGAATCCAATGAGCAGTTCTTC.

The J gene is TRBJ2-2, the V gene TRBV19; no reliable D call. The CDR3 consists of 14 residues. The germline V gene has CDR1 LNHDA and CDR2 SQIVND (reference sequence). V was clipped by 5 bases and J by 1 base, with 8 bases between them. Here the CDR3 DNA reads TGTGCCAGTAGTGTGACTCAGAACACCGGGGAGCTGTTTTTT. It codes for CASSVTQNTGELFF.

CDR3 nucleotides: TGCGCCACCCCGACTAGCGGGGGGGCCGCCGGGGAGCTGTTTTTT. It codes for CATPTSGGAAGELFF. The genes are TRBV10-2 and TRBJ2-2, with 14 bases identical to TRBD2. The V and J ends lost 10 bases and 6 bases, in that order; junction bases with no gene match: 7. There are 15 residues in the CDR3. Germline V gives CDR1 WSHSY, CDR2 SAAADI.

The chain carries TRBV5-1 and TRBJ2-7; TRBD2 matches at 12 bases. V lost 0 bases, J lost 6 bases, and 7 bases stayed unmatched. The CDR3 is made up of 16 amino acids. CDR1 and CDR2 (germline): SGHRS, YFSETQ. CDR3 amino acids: CASSLASGRATFEQYF. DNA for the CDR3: TGCGCCAGCAGCTTGGCTAGCGGGAGGGCCACATTCGAGCAGTACTTC.

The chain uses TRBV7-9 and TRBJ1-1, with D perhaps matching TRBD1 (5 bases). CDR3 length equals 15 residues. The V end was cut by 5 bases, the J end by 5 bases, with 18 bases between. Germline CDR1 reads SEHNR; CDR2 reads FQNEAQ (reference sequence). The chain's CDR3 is CASSPLGTVQTEAFF. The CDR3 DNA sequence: TGTGCCAGCAGCCCTCTCGGGACTGTTCAGACTGAAGCTTTCTTT.

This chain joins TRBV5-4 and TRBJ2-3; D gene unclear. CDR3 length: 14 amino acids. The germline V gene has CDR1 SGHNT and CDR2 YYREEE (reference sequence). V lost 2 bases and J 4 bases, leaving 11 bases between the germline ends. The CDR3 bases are TGTGCCAGCAGCTTAACCATGGGCGCAGATACGCAGTATTTT. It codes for CASSLTMGADTQYF.

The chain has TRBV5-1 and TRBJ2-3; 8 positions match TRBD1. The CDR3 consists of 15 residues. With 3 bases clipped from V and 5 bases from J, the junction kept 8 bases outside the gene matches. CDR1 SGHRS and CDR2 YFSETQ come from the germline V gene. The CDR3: CASSSDGQGRDTQYF. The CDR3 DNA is TGCGCCAGCAGCTCGGACGGACAGGGCCGAGATACGCAGTATTTT.

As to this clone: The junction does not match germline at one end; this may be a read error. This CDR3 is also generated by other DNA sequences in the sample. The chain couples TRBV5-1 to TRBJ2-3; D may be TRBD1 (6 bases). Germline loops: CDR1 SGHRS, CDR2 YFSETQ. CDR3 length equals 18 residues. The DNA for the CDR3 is TGCGCCAGCAGCTTGGCGCCTATTAGGACAGATCATGCAGATACGCAATATTTT. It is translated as CASSLAPIRTDHADTQYF.

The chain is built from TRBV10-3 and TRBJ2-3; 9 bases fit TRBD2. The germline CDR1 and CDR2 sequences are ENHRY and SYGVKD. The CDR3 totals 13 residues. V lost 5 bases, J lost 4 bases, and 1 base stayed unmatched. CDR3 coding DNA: TGTGCCATCAGTCCTAGCGGGGCAGATACGCAGTATTTT. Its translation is CAISPSGADTQYF.

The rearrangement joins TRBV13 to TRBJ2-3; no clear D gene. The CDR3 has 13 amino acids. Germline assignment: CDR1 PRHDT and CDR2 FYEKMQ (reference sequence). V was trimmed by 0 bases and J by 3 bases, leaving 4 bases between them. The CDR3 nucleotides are TGTGCCAGCAGCTTAGGTCGGACAGATACGCAGTATTTT. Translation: CASSLGRTDTQYF.

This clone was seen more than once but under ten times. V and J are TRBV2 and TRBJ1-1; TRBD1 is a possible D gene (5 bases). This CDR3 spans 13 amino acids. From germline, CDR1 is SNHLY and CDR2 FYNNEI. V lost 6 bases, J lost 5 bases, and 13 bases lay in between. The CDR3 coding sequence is TGTGCCAGCAGAGCGGACACGGGGACTGAAGCTTTCTTT. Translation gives CASRADTGTEAFF. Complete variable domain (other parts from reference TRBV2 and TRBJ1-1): EPEVTQTPSHQVTQMGQEVILRCVPISNHLYFYWYRQILGQKVEFLVSFYNNEISEKSEIFDDQFSVERPDGSNFTLKIRSTKLEDSAMYFCASRADTGTEAFFGQGTRLTVV.

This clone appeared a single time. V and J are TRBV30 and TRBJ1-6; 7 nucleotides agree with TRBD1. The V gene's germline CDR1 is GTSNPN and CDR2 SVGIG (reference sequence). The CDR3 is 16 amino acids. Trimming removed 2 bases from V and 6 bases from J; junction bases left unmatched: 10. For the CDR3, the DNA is TGTGCCTGGAGTTTTATGGCCGGGACAGTTAATTCACCCCTCCACTTT. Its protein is CAWSFMAGTVNSPLHF.

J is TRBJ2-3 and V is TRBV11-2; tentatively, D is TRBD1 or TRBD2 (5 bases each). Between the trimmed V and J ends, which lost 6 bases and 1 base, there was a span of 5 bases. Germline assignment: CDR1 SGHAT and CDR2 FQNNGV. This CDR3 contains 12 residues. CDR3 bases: TGTGCCAGCAGGGGGGGCACAGATACGCAGTATTTT. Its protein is CASRGGTDTQYF. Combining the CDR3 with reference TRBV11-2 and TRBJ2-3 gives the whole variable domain EAGVAQSPRYKIIEKRQSVAFWCNPISGHATLYWYQQILGQGPKLLIQFQNNGVVDDSQLPKDRFSAERLKGVDSTLKIQPAKLEDSAVYLCASRGGTDTQYFGPGTRLTVL.

As DNA, the CDR3 is TGTGCCAGTAGGGATAGACAGGGGGCGAATGAAAAACTGTTTTTT. Protein sequence: CASRDRQGANEKLFF. The gene calls are TRBV19 and TRBJ1-4; 10 bases align to TRBD1. Trimming cost V 6 bases and J 5 bases; bases outside gene matches: 6. Germline values: CDR1 LNHDA, CDR2 SQIVND (reference sequence). This CDR3 spans 15 amino acids. The full variable domain, its missing parts supplied by reference TRBV19 and TRBJ1-4, is DGGITQSPKYLFRKEGQNVTLSCEQNLNHDAMYWYRQDPGQGLRLIYYSQIVNDFQKGDIAEGYSVSREKKESFPLTVTSAQKNPTAFYLCASRDRQGANEKLFFGSGTQLSVL.

Here the CDR3 reads CASSLGLAGGAVAYNEQFF. The CDR3 bases are TGTGCCAGCAGCTTGGGACTAGCGGGAGGGGCAGTGGCCTACAATGAGCAGTTCTTC. The V gene is TRBV11-2, the J gene TRBJ2-1, with 16 bases fitting TRBD2. There are 19 residues in the CDR3. Looked up from germline, CDR1 is SGHAT and CDR2 is FQNNGV. The junction had 7 bases not matched to a gene; V was cut back by 3 bases and J by 2 bases.

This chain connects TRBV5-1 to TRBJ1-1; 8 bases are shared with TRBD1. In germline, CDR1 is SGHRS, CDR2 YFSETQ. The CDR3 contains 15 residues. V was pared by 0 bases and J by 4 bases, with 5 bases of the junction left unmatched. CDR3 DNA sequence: TGCGCCAGCAGCTTGGAAGGTCAGGGGGCCACTGAAGCTTTCTTT. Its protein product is CASSLEGQGATEAFF.

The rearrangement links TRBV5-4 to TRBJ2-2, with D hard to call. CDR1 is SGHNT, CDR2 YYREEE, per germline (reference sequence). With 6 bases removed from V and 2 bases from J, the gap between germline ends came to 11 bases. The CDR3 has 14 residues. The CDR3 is CASTFAPNTGELFF. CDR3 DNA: TGTGCCAGCACCTTCGCACCTAACACCGGGGAGCTGTTTTTT. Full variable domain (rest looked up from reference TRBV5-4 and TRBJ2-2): ETGVTQSPTHLIKTRGQQVTLRCSSQSGHNTVSWYQQALGQGPQFIFQYYREEENGRGNFPPRFSGLQFPNYSSELNVNALELDDSALYLCASTFAPNTGELFFGEGSRLTVL.

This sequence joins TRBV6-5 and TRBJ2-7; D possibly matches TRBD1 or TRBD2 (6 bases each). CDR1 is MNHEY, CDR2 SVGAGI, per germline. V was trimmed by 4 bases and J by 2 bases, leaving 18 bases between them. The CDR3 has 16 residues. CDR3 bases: TGTGCCAGCAGTTCCTTGGAGGGGGGCACGGCCTACGAGCAGTACTTC. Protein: CASSSLEGGTAYEQYF.